The 2 T cell receptor beta chains listed next were all sequenced from one sample in a study of immune characterization of retroperitoneal liposarcoma. TCRdb called the PCR reads again in MiXCR, with one record for every CDR3 protein. The sample yields 4,500 or so distinct CDR3 sequences, 30% to 45% seen once. Source material: tumor tissue. These receptors were obtained from a male donor with retroperitoneal liposarcoma.

This clonotype was found many times. V usage is TRBV12-3 or TRBV12-4 and J usage is TRBJ2-7, with TRBD1 identical over 7 bases. The CDR3 is 14 amino acids. Trimming cost V 4 bases and J 3 bases; bases outside gene matches: 6. CDR3 residues: CASSSDRVLYEQYF. The CDR3 region has the DNA TGTGCCAGCAGTTCCGACAGGGTTCTCTACGAGCAGTACTTC.

V and J are TRBV6-6 and TRBJ2-3, with D tentatively TRBD1 or TRBD2 (5 bases each). TRBJ2-7 explains the end of the DNA better; the J call may be wrong. This CDR3 spans 15 amino acids. From germline, CDR1 is MNHNY and CDR2 SVGAGI (reference sequence). The DNA of the CDR3 is TGTGCCAGCAGTTACAGGGGACCAAGCCCGTACGAGCAGTACTTC. It is translated as CASSYRGPSPYEQYF.